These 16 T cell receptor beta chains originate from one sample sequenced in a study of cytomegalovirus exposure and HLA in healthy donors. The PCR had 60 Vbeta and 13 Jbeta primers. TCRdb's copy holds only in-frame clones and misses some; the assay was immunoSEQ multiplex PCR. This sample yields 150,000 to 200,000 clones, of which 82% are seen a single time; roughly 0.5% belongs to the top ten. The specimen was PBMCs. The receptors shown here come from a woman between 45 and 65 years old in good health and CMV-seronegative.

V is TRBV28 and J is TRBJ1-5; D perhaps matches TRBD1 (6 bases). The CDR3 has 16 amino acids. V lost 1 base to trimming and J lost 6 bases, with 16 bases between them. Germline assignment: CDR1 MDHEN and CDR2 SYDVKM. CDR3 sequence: CASSLFYRGHGQPQHF. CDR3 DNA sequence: TGTGCCAGCAGTTTATTTTACCGGGGACATGGTCAGCCCCAGCATTTT.

DNA for the CDR3: TGTGCCAGCAGTTCTGAGACAGGGTGGTTGGAAAAACTGTTTTTT. Protein sequence: CASSSETGWLEKLFF. The chain joins TRBV28 to TRBJ1-4, with TRBD1 matching 7 bases. The V segment lost 4 bases and the J segment 8 bases; nucleotides outside the gene matches: 10. The CDR3 covers 15 residues. CDR1 and CDR2 from the germline V gene are MDHEN and SYDVKM. Looking up the rest from reference TRBV28 and TRBJ1-4 gives the full variable domain: DVKVTQSSRYLVKRTGEKVFLECVQDMDHENMFWYRQDPGLGLRLIYFSYDVKMKEKGDIPEGYSVSREKKERFSLILESASTNQTSMYLCASSSETGWLEKLFFGSGTQLSVL.

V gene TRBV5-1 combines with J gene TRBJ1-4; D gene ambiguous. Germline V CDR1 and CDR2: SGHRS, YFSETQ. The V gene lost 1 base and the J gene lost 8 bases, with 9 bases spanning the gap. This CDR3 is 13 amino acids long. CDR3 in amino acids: CASSLIAGEKLFF. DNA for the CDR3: TGCGCCAGCAGCTTGATAGCTGGCGAAAAACTGTTTTTT.

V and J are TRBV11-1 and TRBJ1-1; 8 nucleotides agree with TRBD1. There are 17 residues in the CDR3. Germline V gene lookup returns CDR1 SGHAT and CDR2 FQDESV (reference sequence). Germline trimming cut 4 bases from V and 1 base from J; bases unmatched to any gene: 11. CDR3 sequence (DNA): TGTGCCAGCAGCTCGACAGGGGAAGTGGGAGCGAACACTGAAGCTTTCTTT. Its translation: CASSSTGEVGANTEAFF.

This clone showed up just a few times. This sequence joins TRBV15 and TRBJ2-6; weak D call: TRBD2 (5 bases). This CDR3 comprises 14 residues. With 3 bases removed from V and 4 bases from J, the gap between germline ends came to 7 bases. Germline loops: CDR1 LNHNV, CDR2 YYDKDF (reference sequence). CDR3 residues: CATSRDWGANVLTF. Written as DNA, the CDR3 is TGTGCCACCAGCAGGGACTGGGGGGCCAACGTCCTGACTTTC.

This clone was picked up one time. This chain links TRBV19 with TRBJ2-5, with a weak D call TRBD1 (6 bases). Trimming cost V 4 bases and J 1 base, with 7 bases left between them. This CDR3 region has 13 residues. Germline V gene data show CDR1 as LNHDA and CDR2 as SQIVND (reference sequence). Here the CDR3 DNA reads TGTGCCAGTAGTACAGGGGTCCAAGAGACCCAGTACTTC. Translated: CASSTGVQETQYF. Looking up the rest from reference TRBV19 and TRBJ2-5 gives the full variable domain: DGGITQSPKYLFRKEGQNVTLSCEQNLNHDAMYWYRQDPGQGLRLIYYSQIVNDFQKGDIAEGYSVSREKKESFPLTVTSAQKNPTAFYLCASSTGVQETQYFGPGTRLLVL.

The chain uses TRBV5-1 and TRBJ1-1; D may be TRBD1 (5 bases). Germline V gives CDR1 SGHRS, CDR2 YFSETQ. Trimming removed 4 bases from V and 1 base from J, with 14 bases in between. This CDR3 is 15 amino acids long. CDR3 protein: CASSDVGGSNTEAFF. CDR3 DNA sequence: TGCGCCAGCAGCGACGTGGGGGGTTCGAACACTGAAGCTTTCTTT.

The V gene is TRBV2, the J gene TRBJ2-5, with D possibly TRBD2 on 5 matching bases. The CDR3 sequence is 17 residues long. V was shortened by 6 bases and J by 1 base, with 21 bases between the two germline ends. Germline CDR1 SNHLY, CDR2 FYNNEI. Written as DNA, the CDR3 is TGTGCCAGCAGGCAAACCCCATCGAGCGGAAGCCAAGAGACCCAGTACTTC. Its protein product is CASRQTPSSGSQETQYF. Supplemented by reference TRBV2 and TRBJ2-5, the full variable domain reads EPEVTQTPSHQVTQMGQEVILRCVPISNHLYFYWYRQILGQKVEFLVSFYNNEISEKSEIFDDQFSVERPDGSNFTLKIRSTKLEDSAMYFCASRQTPSSGSQETQYFGPGTRLLVL.

The CDR3 here is CASTLGLAGLDPYNEQFF. In nucleotides, the CDR3 is TGTGCCAGCACCCTTGGGCTAGCGGGACTCGACCCCTACAATGAGCAGTTCTTC. This chain links TRBV28 with TRBJ2-1; 9 bases line up with TRBD2. J was trimmed by 2 bases and V by 7 bases; bases with no gene match: 15. The CDR3 has 18 amino acids. Germline V CDR1 and CDR2: MDHEN, SYDVKM.

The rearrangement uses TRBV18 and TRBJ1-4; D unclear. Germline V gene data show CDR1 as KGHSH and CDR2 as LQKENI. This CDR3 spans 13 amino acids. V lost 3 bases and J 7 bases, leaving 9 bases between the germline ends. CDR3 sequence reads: CASSPRILEKLFF. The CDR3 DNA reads TGTGCCAGCTCACCCCGAATACTTGAAAAACTGTTTTTT.

As DNA, the CDR3 is TGTGCCAGCAGCGAGGGACAGGGTGGCGAAAAACTGTTTTTT. As protein: CASSEGQGGEKLFF. The chain couples TRBV5-6 to TRBJ1-4; 9 bases are a match to TRBD1. The V and J ends lost 4 bases and 8 bases, in that order; junction bases with no gene match: 6. Germline CDR1 reads SGHDT; CDR2 reads YYEEEE. This CDR3 comprises 14 residues.

CDR3 protein: CASRTPGKYEQYF. CDR3 bases: TGTGCCAGCAGAACCCCAGGAAAATACGAGCAGTACTTC. V usage is TRBV6-5 and J usage is TRBJ2-7; D is undetermined. The CDR3 totals 13 residues. Germline CDR1 is MNHEY and CDR2 is SVGAGI. V lost 6 bases to trimming and J lost 4 bases, with 13 bases between them.

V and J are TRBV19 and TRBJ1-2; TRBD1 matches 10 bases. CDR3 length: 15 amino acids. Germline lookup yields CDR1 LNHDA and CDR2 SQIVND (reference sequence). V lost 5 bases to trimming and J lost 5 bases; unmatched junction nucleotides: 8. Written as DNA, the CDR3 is TGTGCCAGTAGTCTGGCGGGACAGGGGTGGTATGGCTACACCTTC. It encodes CASSLAGQGWYGYTF.

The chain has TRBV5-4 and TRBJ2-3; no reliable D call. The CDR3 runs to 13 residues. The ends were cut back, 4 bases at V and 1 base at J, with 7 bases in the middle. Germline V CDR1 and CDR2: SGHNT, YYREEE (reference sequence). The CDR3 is CASSESGTDTQYF. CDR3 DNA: TGTGCCAGCAGCGAGAGCGGCACAGATACGCAGTATTTT.

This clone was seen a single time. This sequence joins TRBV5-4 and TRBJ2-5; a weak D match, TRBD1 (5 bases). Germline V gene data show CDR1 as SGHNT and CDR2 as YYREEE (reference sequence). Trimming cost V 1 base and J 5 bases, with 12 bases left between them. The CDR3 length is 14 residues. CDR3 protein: CASSLPQAMETQYF. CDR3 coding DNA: TGTGCCAGCAGCTTGCCACAGGCTATGGAGACCCAGTACTTC. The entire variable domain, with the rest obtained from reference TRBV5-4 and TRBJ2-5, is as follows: ETGVTQSPTHLIKTRGQQVTLRCSSQSGHNTVSWYQQALGQGPQFIFQYYREEENGRGNFPPRFSGLQFPNYSSELNVNALELDDSALYLCASSLPQAMETQYFGPGTRLLVL.

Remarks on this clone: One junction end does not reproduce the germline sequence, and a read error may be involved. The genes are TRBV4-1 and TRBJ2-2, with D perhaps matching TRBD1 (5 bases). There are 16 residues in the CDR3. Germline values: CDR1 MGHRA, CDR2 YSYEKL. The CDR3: CASSQEPNRNSGELFF. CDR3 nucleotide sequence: TGCGCCAGCAGCCAAGAGCCGAACAGGAACTCCGGGGAGCTGTTTTTT.